Here is one TCR beta chain with its context. As yet, its antigen is unknown. This sample is drawn from a study of cytomegalovirus exposure and HLA in healthy donors. This CDR3 region has 14 residues. Trimming stripped 5 bases from V and 5 bases from J, with 18 bases between. Germline-derived CDR1 and CDR2 are GTSNPN and SVGIG (reference sequence). The primer mix had 60 Vbeta and 13 Jbeta primers. Data came from immunoSEQ multiplex PCR; TCRdb stores just in-frame clones and leaves some out. Of fewer than 90,000 clones listed, roughly 79% were seen once; the top ten hold 6%. General study findings and limits: Excluded were some V segments that proved indistinguishable, including TRBV6-2 and TRBV6-3. There was a cluster of highly shared sequence variants that was likely a sequencing artifact.

The sample taken for sequencing was PBMCs. This TCR was sampled from a female donor in good health and CMV-seronegative. The V call is TRBV30, the J call TRBJ1-2, with D perhaps matching TRBD1 (6 bases). DNA for the CDR3: TGTGCCTGGGCCTTTGGACAGAGGTCTTATGGCTACACCTTC. Protein sequence: CAWAFGQRSYGYTF.